This T cell receptor (beta chain) was profiled in a study of T-cell reconstitution after alpha-beta-depleted transplantation in children. The CDR3 is 12 residues long. Germline V lookup: CDR1 SQVTM, CDR2 ANQGSEA. Unique molecular identifiers were used to barcode this TCRbeta library. Via MiXCR, TCRdb re-called the PCR reads, giving one row per CDR3 protein. The sample records approximately 93,000 distinct CDR3 sequences, more than 7% being singletons. This clonotype has ten or more counts. One end of the junction is discordant with germline, which a read error may explain. This TCR derives from a human donor who donated a stem cell graft to a child with congenital amegakaryocytic thrombocytopenia. The rearrangement links TRBV29-1 to TRBJ1-2; TRBD1 agrees at 7 bases. The specimen was PBMCs from the stem cell graft donor, collected from the stem cell graft. The CDR3 region has the DNA TGCAGCGTGGAAGACAGGGTCTATGGCTACACCTTC. Translating it yields CSVEDRVYGYTF. Looking up the rest from reference TRBV29-1 and TRBJ1-2 gives the full variable domain: SAVISQKPSRDICQRGTSLTIQCQVDSQVTMMFWYRQQPGQSLTLIATANQGSEATYESGFVIDKFPISRPNLTFSTLTVSNMSPEDSSIYLCSVEDRVYGYTFGSGTRLTVV.